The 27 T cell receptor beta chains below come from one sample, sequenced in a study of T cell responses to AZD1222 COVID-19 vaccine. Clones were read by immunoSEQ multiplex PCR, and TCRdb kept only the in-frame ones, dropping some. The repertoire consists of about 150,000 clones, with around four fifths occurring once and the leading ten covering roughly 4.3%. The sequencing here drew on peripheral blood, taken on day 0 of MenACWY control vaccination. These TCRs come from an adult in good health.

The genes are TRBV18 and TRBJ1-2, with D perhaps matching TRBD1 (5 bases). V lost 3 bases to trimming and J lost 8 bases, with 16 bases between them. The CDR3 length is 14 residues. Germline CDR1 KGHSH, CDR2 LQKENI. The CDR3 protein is CASSPGTEPSGYTF. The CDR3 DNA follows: TGTGCCAGCTCACCCGGGACGGAGCCGAGCGGCTACACCTTC.

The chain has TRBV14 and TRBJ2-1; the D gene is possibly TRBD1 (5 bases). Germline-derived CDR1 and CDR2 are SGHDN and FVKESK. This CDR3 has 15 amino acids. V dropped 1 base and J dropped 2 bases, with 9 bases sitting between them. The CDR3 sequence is CASSQAQGPYNEQFF. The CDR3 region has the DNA TGTGCCAGCAGCCAAGCGCAGGGCCCCTACAATGAGCAGTTCTTC.

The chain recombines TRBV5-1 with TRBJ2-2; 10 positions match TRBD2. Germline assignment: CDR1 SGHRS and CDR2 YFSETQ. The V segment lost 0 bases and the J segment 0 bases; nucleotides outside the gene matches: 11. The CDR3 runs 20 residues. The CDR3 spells CASSLALRLAGASNTGELFF. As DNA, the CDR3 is TGCGCCAGCAGCTTGGCCCTCCGGCTAGCGGGGGCCTCGAACACCGGGGAGCTGTTTTTT.

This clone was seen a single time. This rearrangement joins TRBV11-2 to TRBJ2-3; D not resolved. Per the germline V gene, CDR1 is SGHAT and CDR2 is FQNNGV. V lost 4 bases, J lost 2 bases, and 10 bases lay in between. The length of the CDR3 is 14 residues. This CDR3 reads CASSWMGFTDTQYF. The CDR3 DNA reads TGTGCCAGCAGCTGGATGGGATTCACAGATACGCAGTATTTT.

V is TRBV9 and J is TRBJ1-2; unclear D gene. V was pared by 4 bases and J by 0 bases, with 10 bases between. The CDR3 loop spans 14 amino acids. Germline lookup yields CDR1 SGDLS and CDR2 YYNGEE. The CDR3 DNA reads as TGTGCCAGCAGCTCCGGACGGGCTAACTATGGCTACACCTTC. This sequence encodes CASSSGRANYGYTF.

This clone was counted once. CDR3 in amino acids: CASRLGDLSVGELFF. The CDR3 DNA reads TGTGCCAGCAGACTAGGGGATTTATCTGTAGGGGAGCTGTTTTTT. The chain links TRBV3-1 (or the pseudogene TRBV3-2) to TRBJ2-2; tentatively, D is TRBD1 or TRBD2 (5 bases each). Deletions cut 6 bases from V and 8 bases from J, with 19 bases between. CDR3 length: 15 residues. Germline-derived CDR1 and CDR2 are LGHDT and YNNKEL (reference sequence).

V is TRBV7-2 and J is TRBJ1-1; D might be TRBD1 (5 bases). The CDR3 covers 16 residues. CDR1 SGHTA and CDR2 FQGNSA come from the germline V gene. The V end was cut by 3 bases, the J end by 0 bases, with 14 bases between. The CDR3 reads CASSFSGQALNTEAFF. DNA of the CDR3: TGTGCCAGCAGCTTTTCGGGGCAGGCCCTGAACACTGAAGCTTTCTTT.

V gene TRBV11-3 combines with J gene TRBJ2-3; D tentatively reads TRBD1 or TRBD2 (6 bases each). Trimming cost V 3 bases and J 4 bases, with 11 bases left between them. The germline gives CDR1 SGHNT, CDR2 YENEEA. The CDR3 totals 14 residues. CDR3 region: CASSFGGSADTQYF. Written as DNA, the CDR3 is TGTGCCAGCAGCTTCGGGGGCAGCGCAGATACGCAGTATTTT.

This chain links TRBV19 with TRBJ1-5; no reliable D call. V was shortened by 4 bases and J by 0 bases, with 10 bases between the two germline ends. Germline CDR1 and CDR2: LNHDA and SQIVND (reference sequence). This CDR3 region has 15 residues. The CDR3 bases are TGTGCCAGTAGTACCATGCCAAATAGCAATCAGCCCCAGCATTTT. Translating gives CASSTMPNSNQPQHF.

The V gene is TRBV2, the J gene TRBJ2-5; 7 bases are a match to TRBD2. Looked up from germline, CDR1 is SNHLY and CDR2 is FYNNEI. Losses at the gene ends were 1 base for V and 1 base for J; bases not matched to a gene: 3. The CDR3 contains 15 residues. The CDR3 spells CASSEGWTSQETQYF. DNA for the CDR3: TGTGCCAGCAGTGAAGGTTGGACTAGCCAAGAGACCCAGTACTTC.

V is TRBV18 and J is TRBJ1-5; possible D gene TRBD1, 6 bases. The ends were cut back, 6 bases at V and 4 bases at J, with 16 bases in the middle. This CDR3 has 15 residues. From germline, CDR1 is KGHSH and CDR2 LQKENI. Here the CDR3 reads CASSPWGGRNQPQHF. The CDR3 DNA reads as TGTGCCAGCTCCCCCTGGGGGGGCCGAAATCAGCCCCAGCATTTT.

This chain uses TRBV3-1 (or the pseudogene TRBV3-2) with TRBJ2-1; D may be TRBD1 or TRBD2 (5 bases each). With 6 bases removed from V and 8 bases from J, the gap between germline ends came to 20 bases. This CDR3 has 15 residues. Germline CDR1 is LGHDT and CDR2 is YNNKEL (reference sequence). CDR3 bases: TGTGCCAGCAGTCCGGGCCTCCCGTCGGGGCATGAGCAGTTCTTC. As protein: CASSPGLPSGHEQFF.

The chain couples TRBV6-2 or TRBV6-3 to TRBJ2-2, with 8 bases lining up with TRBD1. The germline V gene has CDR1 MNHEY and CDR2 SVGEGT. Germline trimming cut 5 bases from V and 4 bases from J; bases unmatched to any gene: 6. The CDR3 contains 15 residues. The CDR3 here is CASSGPGGVTGELFF. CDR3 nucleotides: TGTGCCAGCAGTGGACCAGGGGGCGTCACCGGGGAGCTGTTTTTT.

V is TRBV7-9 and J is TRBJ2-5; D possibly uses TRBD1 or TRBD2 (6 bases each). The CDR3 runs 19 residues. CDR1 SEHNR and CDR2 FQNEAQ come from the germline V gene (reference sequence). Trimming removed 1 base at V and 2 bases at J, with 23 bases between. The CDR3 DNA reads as TGTGCCAGCAGCTTAGGGGGCGGGGCGGGGACAACCGAACAAGAGACCCAGTACTTC. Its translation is CASSLGGGAGTTEQETQYF.

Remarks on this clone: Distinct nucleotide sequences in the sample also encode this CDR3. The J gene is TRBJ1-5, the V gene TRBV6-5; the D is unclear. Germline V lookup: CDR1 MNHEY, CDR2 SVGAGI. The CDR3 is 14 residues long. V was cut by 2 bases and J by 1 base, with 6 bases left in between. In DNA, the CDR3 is TGTGCCAGCAGTTACAGCAACAGCAATCAGCCCCAGCATTTT. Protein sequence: CASSYSNSNQPQHF.

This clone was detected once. The CDR3 DNA is TGTGCCAGCAGCTCTTCCCGGAAGAGTTATGGCTACACCTTC. Its translation: CASSSSRKSYGYTF. This chain connects TRBV11-2 to TRBJ1-2, with D unclear. V dropped 4 bases and J dropped 5 bases, with 14 bases sitting between them. Per germline, CDR1 SGHAT and CDR2 FQNNGV. CDR3 length: 14 amino acids.

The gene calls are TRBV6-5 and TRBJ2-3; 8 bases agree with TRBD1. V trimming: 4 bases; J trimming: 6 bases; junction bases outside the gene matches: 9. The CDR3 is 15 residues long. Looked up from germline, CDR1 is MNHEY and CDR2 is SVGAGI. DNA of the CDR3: TGTGCCAGCAGTTTACTCAGGGGGCCGAGCGATACGCAGTATTTT. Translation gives CASSLLRGPSDTQYF.

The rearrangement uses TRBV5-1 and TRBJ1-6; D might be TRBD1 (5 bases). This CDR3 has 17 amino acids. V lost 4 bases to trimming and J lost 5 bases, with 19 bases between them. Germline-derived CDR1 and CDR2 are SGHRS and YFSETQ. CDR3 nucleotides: TGCGCCAGCAGCCCACCGGTGATTGGGGGTAATAATTCACCCCTCCACTTT. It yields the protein CASSPPVIGGNNSPLHF.

In nucleotides, the CDR3 is TGTGCCAGCTCACCGGACAGGGACGTTGACGAGCAGTACTTC. This sequence encodes CASSPDRDVDEQYF. The rearrangement links TRBV18 to TRBJ2-7, with TRBD1 identical over 8 bases. This CDR3 spans 14 amino acids. Germline V gene lookup returns CDR1 KGHSH and CDR2 LQKENI. The V segment lost 3 bases and the J segment 5 bases; nucleotides outside the gene matches: 6.

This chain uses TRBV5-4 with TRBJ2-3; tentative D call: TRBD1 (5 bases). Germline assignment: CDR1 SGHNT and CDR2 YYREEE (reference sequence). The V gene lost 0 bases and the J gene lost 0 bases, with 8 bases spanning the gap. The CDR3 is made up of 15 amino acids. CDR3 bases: TGTGCCAGCAGCTTGGATGACAGTAGCACAGATACGCAGTATTTT. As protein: CASSLDDSSTDTQYF.

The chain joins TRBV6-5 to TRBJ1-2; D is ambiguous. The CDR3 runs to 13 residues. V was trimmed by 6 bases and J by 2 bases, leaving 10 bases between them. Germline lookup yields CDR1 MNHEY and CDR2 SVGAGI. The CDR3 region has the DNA TGTGCCAGCAGCAGGACGGGGAACTATGGCTACACCTTC. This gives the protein CASSRTGNYGYTF.

CDR3 loop: CASSYSSGYRAFF. Written as DNA, the CDR3 is TGTGCCAGCAGTTACTCGTCAGGTTACCGGGCTTTCTTT. The J gene is TRBJ1-1, the V gene TRBV6-5; D is unresolved. Deletions cut 0 bases from V and 11 bases from J, with 13 bases between. The CDR3 has 13 amino acids. Per germline, CDR1 MNHEY and CDR2 SVGAGI.

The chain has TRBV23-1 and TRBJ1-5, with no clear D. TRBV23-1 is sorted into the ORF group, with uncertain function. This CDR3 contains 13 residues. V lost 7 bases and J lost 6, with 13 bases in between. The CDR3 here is CASIQERTQPQHF. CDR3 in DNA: TGCGCCAGCATCCAAGAGAGGACTCAGCCCCAGCATTTT.

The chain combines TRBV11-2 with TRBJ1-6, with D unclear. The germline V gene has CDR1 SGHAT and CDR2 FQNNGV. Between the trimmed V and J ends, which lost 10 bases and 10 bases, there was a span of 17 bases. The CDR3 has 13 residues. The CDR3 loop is CATAGVSTSPLHF. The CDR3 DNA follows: TGTGCCACCGCGGGTGTTTCAACGTCACCCCTCCACTTT. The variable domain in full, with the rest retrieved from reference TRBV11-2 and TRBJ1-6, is EAGVAQSPRYKIIEKRQSVAFWCNPISGHATLYWYQQILGQGPKLLIQFQNNGVVDDSQLPKDRFSAERLKGVDSTLKIQPAKLEDSAVYLCATAGVSTSPLHFGNGTRLTVT.

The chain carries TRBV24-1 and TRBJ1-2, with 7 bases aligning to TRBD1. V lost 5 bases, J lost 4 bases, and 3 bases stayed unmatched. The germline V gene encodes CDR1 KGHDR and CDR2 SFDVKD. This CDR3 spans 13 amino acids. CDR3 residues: CATSVRTGYGYTF. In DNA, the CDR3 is TGTGCCACCAGTGTACGGACAGGCTATGGCTACACCTTC.

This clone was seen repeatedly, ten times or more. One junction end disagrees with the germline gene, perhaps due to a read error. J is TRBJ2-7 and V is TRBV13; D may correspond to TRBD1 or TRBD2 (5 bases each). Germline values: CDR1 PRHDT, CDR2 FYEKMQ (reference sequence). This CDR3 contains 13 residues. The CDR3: CASGLEGSHEQYF. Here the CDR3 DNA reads TGTGCCAGCGGCTTAGAGGGGAGCCACGAGCAGTACTTC.

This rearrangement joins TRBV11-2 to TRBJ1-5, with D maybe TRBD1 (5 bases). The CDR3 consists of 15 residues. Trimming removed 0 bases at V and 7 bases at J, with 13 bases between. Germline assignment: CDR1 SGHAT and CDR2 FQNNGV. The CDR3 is CASSLEGQGSQPQHF. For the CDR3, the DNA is TGTGCCAGCAGCTTAGAGGGGCAGGGAAGCCAGCCCCAGCATTTT. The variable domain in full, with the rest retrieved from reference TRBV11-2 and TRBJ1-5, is EAGVAQSPRYKIIEKRQSVAFWCNPISGHATLYWYQQILGQGPKLLIQFQNNGVVDDSQLPKDRFSAERLKGVDSTLKIQPAKLEDSAVYLCASSLEGQGSQPQHFGDGTRLSIL.